These 12 T cell receptor beta chains were sequenced from one sample in a study of blood T cell repertoires in COVID-19. TCRdb keeps only in-frame clones here, not all; method: immunoSEQ multiplex PCR. The sample includes 35,000 to 55,000 clones, about 88% seen only once; the top ten take roughly 13%. The sample comprised peripheral blood. These receptors were taken from a woman in her sixties or seventies in a cohort sampled during active COVID-19.

The gene calls are TRBV10-3 and TRBJ2-1, with TRBD2 matching 10 bases. The CDR3 contains 14 residues. The germline V gene has CDR1 ENHRY and CDR2 SYGVKD. J was trimmed by 8 bases and V by 6 bases; bases with no gene match: 7. DNA for the CDR3: TGTGCCATCAGCAAGCGGGAGGGGGAGGATGAGCAGTTCTTC. This translates into CAISKREGEDEQFF.

This chain joins TRBV28 and TRBJ1-1; 8 nucleotides agree with TRBD1. The CDR3 is made up of 14 amino acids. CDR1 is MDHEN and CDR2 is SYDVKM in the germline V gene. V dropped 5 bases and J dropped 2; count of bases not matched to a gene: 4. The CDR3 nucleotides read TGTGCCAGCAGTCCCGGGACAGGCAACACTGAAGCTTTCTTT. It is translated as CASSPGTGNTEAFF.

This chain joins TRBV2 and TRBJ2-3; D is possibly TRBD1 (6 bases). V dropped 7 bases and J dropped 3 bases, with 11 bases sitting between them. CDR1 SNHLY and CDR2 FYNNEI come from the germline V gene. The CDR3 is 13 residues long. CDR3 region: CASKQGSTDTQYF. In nucleotides, the CDR3 is TGTGCCAGCAAACAGGGTAGTACAGATACGCAGTATTTT.

The chain combines TRBV28 with TRBJ1-3; possibly TRBD1 for D (5 bases). CDR3 length: 14 residues. CDR1 is MDHEN, CDR2 SYDVKM, per germline. The germline V and J ends were trimmed by 6 bases and 4 bases, with 13 bases remaining between them. This CDR3 is CASSRQGGGNTIYF. The DNA of the CDR3 is TGTGCCAGCAGCAGGCAGGGCGGAGGAAACACCATATATTTT.

The rearrangement joins TRBV4-3 to TRBJ2-7, with a possible D match to TRBD2 (6 bases). This CDR3 is built from 15 residues. In germline, CDR1 is LGHNA, CDR2 YSLEER. V was cut by 0 bases and J by 1 base, with 10 bases left in between. The CDR3 loop is CASSQDSLASYEQYF. For the CDR3, the DNA is TGCGCCAGCAGCCAAGATAGCCTAGCGTCCTACGAGCAGTACTTC.

The rearrangement links TRBV19 to TRBJ1-1; no clear D. Trimming stripped 4 bases from V and 7 bases from J, with 16 bases between. Per germline, CDR1 LNHDA and CDR2 SQIVND (reference sequence). The CDR3 runs 14 residues. For the CDR3, the DNA is TGTGCCAGTAGTAAGGAGCCGTGGATAAGTGAAGCTTTCTTT. Protein sequence: CASSKEPWISEAFF.

The J gene is TRBJ2-3, the V gene TRBV5-4; 10 bases agree with TRBD1. The V gene's germline CDR1 is SGHNT and CDR2 YYREEE (reference sequence). The CDR3 is 16 amino acids. The V segment lost 0 bases and the J segment 7 bases; nucleotides outside the gene matches: 8. The DNA of the CDR3 is TGTGCCAGCAGCTTGGGGGACAGGGGACTACCTAATACGCAGTATTTT. Translated, it gives CASSLGDRGLPNTQYF.

The chain couples TRBV9 to TRBJ1-1, with D possibly matching TRBD1 (5 bases). V shed 4 bases and J shed 2 bases, with 15 bases lying between them. Per the germline V gene, CDR1 is SGDLS and CDR2 is YYNGEE. The CDR3 runs 15 residues. CDR3 DNA sequence: TGTGCCAGCAGCCCTGGGGGGGGAAGAAACACTGAAGCTTTCTTT. Protein sequence: CASSPGGGRNTEAFF.

The chain is built from TRBV5-1 and TRBJ2-1, with 9 bases aligning to TRBD2. CDR3 size: 15 residues. V gave up 3 bases and J gave up 1 base; unmatched junction bases: 2. In germline, CDR1 is SGHRS, CDR2 YFSETQ. The CDR3 loop reads CASSSTSGSYNEQFF. DNA of the CDR3: TGCGCCAGCAGCTCGACTAGCGGTTCCTACAATGAGCAGTTCTTC. Full variable domain (rest looked up from reference TRBV5-1 and TRBJ2-1): KAGVTQTPRYLIKTRGQQVTLSCSPISGHRSVSWYQQTPGQGLQFLFEYFSETQRNKGNFPGRFSGRQFSNSRSEMNVSTLELGDSALYLCASSSTSGSYNEQFFGPGTRLTVL.

The chain recombines TRBV9 with TRBJ2-3; TRBD2 matches at 9 bases. After removal of 0 bases from V and 6 bases from J, the junction contained 17 bases not matched to a gene. The germline V gene has CDR1 SGDLS and CDR2 YYNGEE. This CDR3 is 19 amino acids long. The CDR3 reads CASSVDVVRAGGAEDTQYF. The DNA for the CDR3 is TGTGCCAGCAGCGTAGATGTTGTAAGGGCGGGAGGGGCTGAGGATACGCAGTATTTT.

The gene calls are TRBV28 and TRBJ2-3; 9 nucleotides line up with TRBD1. The germline V gene has CDR1 MDHEN and CDR2 SYDVKM. J lost 6 bases, V lost 6 bases, and 10 bases had no gene match. The CDR3 consists of 15 residues. The CDR3 reads CASSSGDRAWDTQYF. CDR3 DNA: TGTGCCAGCAGCTCTGGGGACAGGGCTTGGGATACGCAGTATTTT.

V gene TRBV5-1 combines with J gene TRBJ1-4, with 7 bases fitting TRBD1. The V and J ends lost 9 bases and 0 bases, in that order; junction bases with no gene match: 5. The CDR3 contains 14 residues. The V gene's germline CDR1 is SGHRS and CDR2 YFSETQ. CDR3 residues: CATRQGPTNEKLFF. In nucleotides, the CDR3 is TGCGCCACCAGACAGGGACCAACTAATGAAAAACTGTTTTTT.